Listed here is a single T cell receptor (beta chain). The data belong to a study of CD8+ T cells in alopecia areata. The CDR3 spans 15 residues. Germline assignment: CDR1 MNHEY and CDR2 SMNVEV (reference sequence). Unmatched junction bases numbered 2, after V lost 2 bases and J lost 4 bases. Documented treatment: oral pan-JAK inhibitor, 5-10 mg twice daily. Extraction of RNA preceded its reverse transcription into cDNA, which served as the sequencing template. Profiling relied on immunoSEQ multiplex PCR, and the TCRdb table lists in-frame clones only, not all of them. This sample has 130,000 to 150,000 clones, with 65% to 90% found just once.

V gene TRBV27 combines with J gene TRBJ2-7; 13 bases match TRBD2. This TCR was sampled from a human donor with alopecia areata. The specimen was CD8+ T cells sorted from blood, collected at week 4, from a patient treated with tofacitinib. This chain's CDR3 is CASSLRLAGGYEQYF. CDR3 coding DNA: TGTGCCAGCAGTTTAAGACTAGCGGGGGGTTACGAGCAGTACTTC.